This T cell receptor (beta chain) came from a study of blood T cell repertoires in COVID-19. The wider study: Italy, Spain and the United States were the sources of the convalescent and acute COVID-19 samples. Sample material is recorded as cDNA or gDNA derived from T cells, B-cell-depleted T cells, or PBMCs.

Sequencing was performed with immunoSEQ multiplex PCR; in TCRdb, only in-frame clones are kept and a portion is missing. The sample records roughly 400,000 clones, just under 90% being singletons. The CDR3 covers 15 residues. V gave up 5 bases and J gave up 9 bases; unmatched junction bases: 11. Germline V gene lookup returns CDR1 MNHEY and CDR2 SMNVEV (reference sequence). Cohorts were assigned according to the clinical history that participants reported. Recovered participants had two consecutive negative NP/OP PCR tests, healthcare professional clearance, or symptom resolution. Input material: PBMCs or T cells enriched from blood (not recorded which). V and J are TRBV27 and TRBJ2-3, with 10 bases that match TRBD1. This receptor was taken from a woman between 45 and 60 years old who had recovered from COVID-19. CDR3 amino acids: CASSPRDRGQITQYF. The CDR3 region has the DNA TGTGCCAGCAGTCCGAGGGACAGGGGCCAGATAACGCAGTATTTT.